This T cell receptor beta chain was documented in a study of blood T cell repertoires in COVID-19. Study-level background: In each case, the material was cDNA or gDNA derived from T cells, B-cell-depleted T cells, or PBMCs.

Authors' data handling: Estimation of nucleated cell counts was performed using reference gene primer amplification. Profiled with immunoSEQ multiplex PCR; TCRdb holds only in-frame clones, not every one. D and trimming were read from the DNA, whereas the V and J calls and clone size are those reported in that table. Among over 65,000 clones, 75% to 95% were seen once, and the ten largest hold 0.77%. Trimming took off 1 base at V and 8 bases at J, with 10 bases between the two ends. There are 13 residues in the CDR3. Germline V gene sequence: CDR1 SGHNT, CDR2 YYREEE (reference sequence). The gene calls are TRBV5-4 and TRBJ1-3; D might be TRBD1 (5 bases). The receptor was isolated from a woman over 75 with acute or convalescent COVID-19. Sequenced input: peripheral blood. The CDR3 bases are TGTGCCAGCAGCTTGCCAGGGAGGGACACCATATATTTT. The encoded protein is CASSLPGRDTIYF.